A selection of T cell receptor beta chains follows, all from one sample in a study of Graves' ophthalmopathy and Graves' hyperthyroidism. TCRdb analysed the multiplex PCR reads with MiXCR anew, one entry per CDR3 protein. The table shows 300,000 to 400,000 distinct CDR3 sequences, with under 20% occurring only once. The sequenced material came from peripheral blood. These receptors all stem from an adult man with Graves' ophthalmopathy. CDR3s include the opening cysteine and the closing phenylalanine or tryptophan. The D gene is left open where the match is weak. Where a row states a size, it is once, few, many or the class of an expanded clone; other rows omit it.

.,.,TRBV5-1,TRBJ2-2,CASVVGDRATGELFF,TGCGCCAGCGTTGTGGGGGATCGGGCCACCGGGGAGCTGTTTTTT
many,.,TRBV30,TRBJ1-5,CAWSVLSQPQHF,TGTGCCTGGAGTGTACTTTCCCAGCCCCAGCATTTT
many,TRBD2,TRBV20-1,TRBJ2-3,CSARQLAGGSTDTQYF,TGCAGTGCTAGACAGCTAGCGGGAGGTTCCACAGATACGCAGTATTTT
.,.,TRBV20-1,TRBJ1-1,CSAREGLTEAFF,TGCAGTGCTAGGGAGGGCTTGACTGAAGCTTTCTTT
many,.,TRBV4-2,TRBJ2-1,CASSQGRTYYEQFF,TGTGCCAGCAGCCAAGGTAGGACGTATTATGAGCAGTTCTTC
many,.,TRBV5-1,TRBJ2-1,CASSFPSRAGSYNEQFF,TGCGCCAGCAGCTTCCCATCTAGAGCGGGCTCCTACAATGAGCAGTTCTTC
.,.,TRBV27,TRBJ1-5,CASSLSQAHQPQHF,TGTGCCAGCAGTTTATCCCAAGCCCATCAGCCCCAGCATTTT
many,.,TRBV11-1,TRBJ1-2,CASSSTIGARGNGYTF,TGTGCCAGCAGCTCCACCATCGGGGCGCGGGGGAATGGCTACACCTTC
few,TRBD1,TRBV5-1,TRBJ2-7,CASSLGGQGRLEQYF,TGCGCCAGCAGCTTAGGAGGACAGGGTCGCCTCGAGCAGTACTTC
many,.,TRBV20-1,TRBJ2-5,CSAVEGETQYF,TGCAGTGCCGTGGAGGGAGAGACCCAGTACTTC
.,TRBD1,TRBV5-1,TRBJ2-7,CASSQGTGGVYEQYF,TGCGCCAGCAGCCAAGGGACAGGGGGCGTTTACGAGCAGTACTTC
many,.,TRBV19,TRBJ1-1,CASRYGLNTEAFF,TGTGCCAGTAGATACGGCTTGAACACTGAAGCTTTCTTT
many,.,TRBV5-1,TRBJ1-1,CASNSGTLNTEAFF,TGCGCCAGCAATTCCGGGACACTGAACACTGAAGCTTTCTTT
many,.,TRBV5-5,TRBJ1-1,CASSLSQGIFTEAFF,TGTGCCAGCAGCTTGTCGCAGGGGATCTTTACTGAAGCTTTCTTT
many,.,TRBV4-1,TRBJ1-1,CASSQVAVTEAFF,TGCGCCAGCAGCCAAGTTGCAGTTACTGAAGCTTTCTTT
many,.,TRBV28,TRBJ2-6,CASSFRVPGANVLTF,TGTGCCAGCAGTTTCAGGGTTCCTGGGGCCAACGTCCTGACTTTC
many,TRBD2,TRBV7-2,TRBJ2-5,CASSPQLAGGGTQYF,TGTGCCAGCAGCCCCCAACTAGCGGGGGGGGGGACCCAGTACTTC
many,.,TRBV2,TRBJ2-5,CASSELREKETQYF,TGTGCCAGCAGTGAGCTACGGGAAAAGGAGACCCAGTACTTC
.,.,TRBV7-2,TRBJ2-7,CASSLVGLPYEQYF,TGTGCCAGCAGCTTAGTTGGGTTACCCTACGAGCAGTACTTC
.,TRBD1,TRBV19,TRBJ1-2,CASSMGMTGANYGYTF,TGTGCCAGTAGTATGGGAATGACAGGGGCTAACTATGGCTACACCTTC
many,TRBD1,TRBV11-2,TRBJ2-5,CASKLDRGPLATQYF,TGTGCCAGCAAACTGGACAGGGGGCCTCTTGCGACCCAGTACTTC